This TCR beta chain was sequenced for a study of shared T cell receptors in the human thymus. In germline, CDR1 is MDHEN, CDR2 SYDVKM. The junction had 5 bases not matched to a gene; V was cut back by 2 bases and J by 5 bases. The CDR3 loop spans 14 amino acids. Repertoires were generated with immunoSEQ multiplex PCR, while TCRdb's copy carries only in-frame clones and drops some. The sample holds hundreds of thousands of clones, around 93% seen once. The rearrangement joins TRBV28 to TRBJ1-1, with 7 bases that match TRBD1. The receptor's source is a human donor. Sequences were obtained from thymocytes. The CDR3 here is CASSLGTVGTEAFF. CDR3 bases: TGTGCCAGCAGTTTAGGGACAGTAGGGACTGAAGCTTTCTTT.